Below, 15 T cell receptor beta chains from the same sample are listed, as sequenced in a study of blood T cell repertoires in COVID-19 (dated by TCRdb to about 2020). Libraries were built with the immunoSEQ multiplex PCR assay. TCRdb re-hosts the immuneACCESS table, in-frame sequences only. Its copies lack some clones; in the studies checked, an unresolved V gene accounts for under half of them, and the cause for the rest is not known. For this sample the table gives approximately 100,000 clones, of which roughly two thirds were detected only once. Of the sample, about 6% is held by the ten largest clones. The source material was peripheral blood. These TCRs come from a man older than 75 with acute or convalescent COVID-19.

This clone was found once. The rearrangement uses TRBV14 and TRBJ2-1; TRBD2 matches 9 bases. This CDR3 spans 16 amino acids. Germline V gene data show CDR1 as SGHDN and CDR2 as FVKESK. Germline trimming cut 6 bases from V and 7 bases from J; bases unmatched to any gene: 13. The CDR3 DNA reads TGTGCCAGCAGATTGAGAGGCGGGAGGGCCGTAAATGAGCAGTTCTTC. It is translated as CASRLRGGRAVNEQFF.

This clone was seen at least ten times. The chain links TRBV19 to TRBJ2-2, with 10 bases identical to TRBD2. The CDR3 sequence is 15 residues long. Trimming took 5 bases from V and 8 from J; bases not matched to a gene: 8. Germline loops: CDR1 LNHDA, CDR2 SQIVND (reference sequence). This CDR3 reads CASSLLAGEQGELFF. CDR3 sequence (DNA): TGTGCCAGTAGTCTTCTAGCGGGAGAACAAGGGGAGCTGTTTTTT.

V usage is TRBV4-3 and J usage is TRBJ1-2; 8 bases match TRBD1. CDR3 size: 15 residues. Germline trimming cut 4 bases from V and 2 bases from J; bases unmatched to any gene: 6. The V gene's germline CDR1 is LGHNA and CDR2 YSLEER. The CDR3 nucleotides read TGCGCCAGCAGCCCCCGACAGGGGACAAACTATGGCTACACCTTC. This translates into CASSPRQGTNYGYTF.

The rearrangement uses TRBV6-5 and TRBJ1-1, with D unclear. The germline V gene encodes CDR1 MNHEY and CDR2 SVGAGI. The V gene lost 7 bases and the J gene lost 4 bases, with 13 bases spanning the gap. The CDR3 has 13 amino acids. CDR3 loop: CASTRGDATEAFF. DNA for the CDR3: TGTGCCAGCACCCGCGGGGATGCCACTGAAGCTTTCTTT.

The V gene is TRBV2, the J gene TRBJ2-7, with D perhaps TRBD2 (6 bases). V dropped 1 base and J dropped 6 bases, with 10 bases sitting between them. This CDR3 spans 13 amino acids. Per the germline V gene, CDR1 is SNHLY and CDR2 is FYNNEI. CDR3 residues: CASSEGGVGEQYF. The CDR3 DNA is TGTGCCAGCAGTGAAGGCGGGGTCGGCGAGCAGTACTTC.

The chain joins TRBV11-2 to TRBJ2-1; D gene unclear. This CDR3 region has 13 residues. CDR1 SGHAT and CDR2 FQNNGV come from the germline V gene. V shed 0 bases and J shed 6 bases, with 6 bases lying between them. In DNA, the CDR3 is TGTGCCAGCAGCTTAGAGTCCAGCAATGAGCAGTTCTTC. This gives the protein CASSLESSNEQFF.

The V and J genes are TRBV15 and TRBJ2-2; D is undetermined. Germline loops: CDR1 LNHNV, CDR2 YYDKDF (reference sequence). V was trimmed by 3 bases and J by 5 bases, leaving 7 bases between them. The CDR3 sequence is 13 residues long. CDR3 nucleotide sequence: TGTGCCACCAGCAGCCTCTCTACCGGGGAGCTGTTTTTT. It specifies CATSSLSTGELFF.

The V call is TRBV5-5, the J call TRBJ2-7; weak D call: TRBD2 (6 bases). This CDR3 is 14 amino acids long. In germline, CDR1 is SGHKS, CDR2 YYEKEE (reference sequence). Trimming shortened V by 1 base and J by 3 bases, and 11 bases separated the two germline ends. The CDR3 region has the DNA TGTGCCAGCAGCTTGTCGGGAGTAGGCTACGAGCAGTACTTC. Amino acids: CASSLSGVGYEQYF.

The chain carries TRBV19 and TRBJ2-1; no clear D. V was pared by 3 bases and J by 5 bases, with 8 bases between. The CDR3 loop spans 13 amino acids. CDR1 is LNHDA, CDR2 SQIVND, per germline (reference sequence). The chain's CDR3 is CASSMGSNNEQFF. In nucleotides, the CDR3 is TGTGCCAGTAGTATGGGCAGTAACAATGAGCAGTTCTTC.

J is TRBJ2-7 and V is TRBV2; possibly TRBD1 for D (6 bases). Germline CDR1 is SNHLY and CDR2 is FYNNEI. This CDR3 contains 15 residues. Trimming shortened V by 6 bases and J by 6 bases, and 21 bases separated the two germline ends. Here the CDR3 DNA reads TGTGCCAGCAGGGCCACGGAAGGGGGATTGGGCGAGCAGTACTTC. Amino acids: CASRATEGGLGEQYF.

J is TRBJ2-5 and V is TRBV11-2, with D maybe TRBD2 (6 bases). Trimming cost V 4 bases and J 1 base, with 13 bases left between them. This CDR3 spans 15 amino acids. Germline V gene lookup returns CDR1 SGHAT and CDR2 FQNNGV. CDR3 sequence: CASSSPGRGQETQYF. The CDR3 bases are TGTGCCAGCAGCTCACCGGGGCGGGGCCAAGAGACCCAGTACTTC.

This clone was counted a few times. The rearrangement links TRBV19 to TRBJ1-2; D possibly corresponds to TRBD1 (5 bases). Trimming left V 9 bases short and J 0 bases short, with 14 bases between. This CDR3 region has 14 residues. Looked up from germline, CDR1 is LNHDA and CDR2 is SQIVND (reference sequence). The CDR3 nucleotides read TGTGCCAGCCGTGGAGGGGTTTCTAACTATGGCTACACCTTC. This gives the protein CASRGGVSNYGYTF. Based on the CDR3 plus reference TRBV19 and TRBJ1-2, the full variable domain is DGGITQSPKYLFRKEGQNVTLSCEQNLNHDAMYWYRQDPGQGLRLIYYSQIVNDFQKGDIAEGYSVSREKKESFPLTVTSAQKNPTAFYLCASRGGVSNYGYTFGSGTRLTVV.

The rearrangement uses TRBV5-5 and TRBJ1-5; D is unclear. This CDR3 spans 15 amino acids. Germline values: CDR1 SGHKS, CDR2 YYEKEE (reference sequence). The V gene lost 4 bases and the J gene lost 4 bases, with 15 bases spanning the gap. The CDR3 here is CASSDTRGSNQPQHF. The CDR3, as DNA: TGTGCCAGCAGCGACACCCGGGGAAGTAATCAGCCCCAGCATTTT.

The chain recombines TRBV19 with TRBJ1-4; D is perhaps TRBD1 (5 bases). CDR3 length: 13 residues. Looked up from germline, CDR1 is LNHDA and CDR2 is SQIVND (reference sequence). The V end lost 7 bases, the J end lost 6 bases, and 12 bases lay between the germline ends. The CDR3 coding sequence is TGTGCCAGTAACCGGGGGGAAGATGAAAAACTGTTTTTT. Its protein product is CASNRGEDEKLFF.

This chain uses TRBV5-5 with TRBJ2-1; maybe TRBD2 (6 bases). V shed 5 bases and J shed 7 bases, with 19 bases lying between them. From germline, CDR1 is SGHKS and CDR2 YYEKEE (reference sequence). This CDR3 has 15 amino acids. The CDR3 coding sequence is TGTGCCAGCAGGACAATCGGGAGCGCGGGGAATGAGCAGTTCTTC. The encoded protein is CASRTIGSAGNEQFF.